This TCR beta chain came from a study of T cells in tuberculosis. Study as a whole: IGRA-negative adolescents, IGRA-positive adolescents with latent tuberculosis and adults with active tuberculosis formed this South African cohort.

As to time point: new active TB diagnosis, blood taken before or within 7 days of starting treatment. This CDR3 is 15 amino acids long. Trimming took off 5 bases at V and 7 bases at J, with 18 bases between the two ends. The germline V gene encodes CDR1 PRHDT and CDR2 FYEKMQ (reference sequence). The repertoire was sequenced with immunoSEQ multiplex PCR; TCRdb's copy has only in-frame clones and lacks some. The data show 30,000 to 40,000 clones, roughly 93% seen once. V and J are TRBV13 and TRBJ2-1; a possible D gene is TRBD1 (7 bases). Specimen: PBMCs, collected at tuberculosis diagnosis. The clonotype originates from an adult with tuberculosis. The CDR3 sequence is CASSVEGAGGNEQFF. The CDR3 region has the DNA TGTGCCAGCAGCGTGGAGGGGGCCGGAGGGAATGAGCAGTTCTTC.